This T cell receptor beta chain originates from a study of cytomegalovirus exposure and HLA in healthy donors. PCR primers comprised 60 Vbeta and 13 Jbeta primers. Here immunoSEQ multiplex PCR was the method, and the copy in TCRdb shows in-frame clones only, minus some. The sample consists of roughly 120,000 clones, over 70% of them appearing once. V lost 5 bases to trimming and J lost 0 bases; unmatched junction nucleotides: 14. Germline V gives CDR1 MDHEN, CDR2 SYDVKM. CDR3 length: 18 amino acids. This clone is a singleton in its sample. The clonotype originates from a middle-aged woman in good health and CMV-seronegative. The chain recombines TRBV28 with TRBJ2-7, with 9 bases aligning to TRBD2. The sequencing input was PBMCs. CDR3 sequence (DNA): TGTGCCAGCAGTAGCGGGGGACTAGCAGCGACCGGCTCCTACGAGCAGTACTTC. Protein sequence: CASSSGGLAATGSYEQYF.